This T cell receptor beta chain was recovered during a study of T-cell reconstitution after alpha-beta-depleted transplantation in children. Findings and limits, study-wide: Surviving thymic progenitors and recipient T cells were the source of high TCRbeta diversity at day 60 in some patients. There were reportedly several hundred expanded graft clones from which alpha-beta T cells came about two months after transplant. When one year had passed after transplant, most T-cell counts and diversity came from newly produced T cells.

Unique molecular identifiers were built into the TCRbeta library. TCRdb re-analysed the PCR reads in MiXCR, keeping a single row per CDR3 protein. The data show hundreds of thousands of distinct CDR3 sequences, about an eighth seen once. The V gene end was trimmed by 6 bases and the J gene end by 3 bases; junction bases not matched to a gene: 15. The CDR3 consists of 18 residues. This clonotype was seen a few times. Antigen specificity is unknown. This TCR came from a girl aged 2 to 9 with congenital amegakaryocytic thrombocytopenia, due to receive a stem cell transplant. The chain is built from TRBV12-3 or TRBV12-4 and TRBJ2-1, with 9 bases identical to TRBD2. The material sequenced was PBMCs, taken before TCRalphabeta/CD19-depleted stem cell transplant. The CDR3 DNA follows: TGTGCCAGCAGAACAAACGCGGGAGGGCTCTCGGACTACAATGAGCAGTTCTTC. Protein: CASRTNAGGLSDYNEQFF.